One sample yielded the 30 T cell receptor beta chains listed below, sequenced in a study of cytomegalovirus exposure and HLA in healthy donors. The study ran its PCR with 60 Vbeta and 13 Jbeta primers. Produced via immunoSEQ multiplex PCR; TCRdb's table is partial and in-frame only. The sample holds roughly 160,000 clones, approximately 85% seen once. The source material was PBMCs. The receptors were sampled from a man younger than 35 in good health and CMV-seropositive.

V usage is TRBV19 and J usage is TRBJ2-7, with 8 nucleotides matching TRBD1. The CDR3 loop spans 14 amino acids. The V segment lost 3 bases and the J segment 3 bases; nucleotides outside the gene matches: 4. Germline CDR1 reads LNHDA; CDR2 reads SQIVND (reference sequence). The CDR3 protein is CASSIGQGYYEQYF. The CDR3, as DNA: TGTGCCAGTAGTATCGGACAGGGTTACTACGAGCAGTACTTC. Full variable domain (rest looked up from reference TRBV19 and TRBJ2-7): DGGITQSPKYLFRKEGQNVTLSCEQNLNHDAMYWYRQDPGQGLRLIYYSQIVNDFQKGDIAEGYSVSREKKESFPLTVTSAQKNPTAFYLCASSIGQGYYEQYFGPGTRLTVT.

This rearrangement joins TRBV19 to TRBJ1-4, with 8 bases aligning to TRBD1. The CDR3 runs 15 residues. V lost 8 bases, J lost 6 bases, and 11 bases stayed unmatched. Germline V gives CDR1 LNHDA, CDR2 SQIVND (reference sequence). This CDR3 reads CASYGTGDKHEKLFF. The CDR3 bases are TGTGCCAGTTACGGGACAGGCGACAAACATGAAAAACTGTTTTTT.

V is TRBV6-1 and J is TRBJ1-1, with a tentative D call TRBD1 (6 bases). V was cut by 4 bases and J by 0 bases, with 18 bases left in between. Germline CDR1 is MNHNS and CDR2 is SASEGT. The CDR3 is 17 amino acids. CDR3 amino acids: CASSAGTNLLMNTEAFF. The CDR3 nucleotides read TGTGCCAGCAGTGCCGGGACAAACCTTCTAATGAACACTGAAGCTTTCTTT.

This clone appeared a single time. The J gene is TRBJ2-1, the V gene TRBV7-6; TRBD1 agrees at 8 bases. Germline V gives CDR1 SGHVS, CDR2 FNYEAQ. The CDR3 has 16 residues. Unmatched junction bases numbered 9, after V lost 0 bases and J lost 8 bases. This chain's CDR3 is CASSLARQGWAHEQFF. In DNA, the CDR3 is TGTGCCAGCAGCTTAGCCCGACAGGGGTGGGCCCATGAGCAGTTCTTC.

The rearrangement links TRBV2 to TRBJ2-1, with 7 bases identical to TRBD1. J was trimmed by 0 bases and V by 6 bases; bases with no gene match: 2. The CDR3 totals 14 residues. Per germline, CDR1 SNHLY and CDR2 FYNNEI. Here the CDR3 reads CASSRDSSYNEQFF. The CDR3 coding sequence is TGTGCCAGCAGCCGGGACAGCTCCTACAATGAGCAGTTCTTC. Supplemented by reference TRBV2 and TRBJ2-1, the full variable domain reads EPEVTQTPSHQVTQMGQEVILRCVPISNHLYFYWYRQILGQKVEFLVSFYNNEISEKSEIFDDQFSVERPDGSNFTLKIRSTKLEDSAMYFCASSRDSSYNEQFFGPGTRLTVL.

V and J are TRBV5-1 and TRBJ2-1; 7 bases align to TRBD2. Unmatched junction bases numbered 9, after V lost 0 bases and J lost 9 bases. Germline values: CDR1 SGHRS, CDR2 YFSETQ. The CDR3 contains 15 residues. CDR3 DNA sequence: TGCGCCAGCAGCTTGGTGGCTAGCGGCGCCAGTGAGCAGTTCTTC. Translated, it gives CASSLVASGASEQFF.

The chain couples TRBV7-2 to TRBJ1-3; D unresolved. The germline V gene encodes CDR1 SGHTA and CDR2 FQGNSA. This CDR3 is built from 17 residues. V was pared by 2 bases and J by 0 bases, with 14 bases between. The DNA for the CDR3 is TGTGCCAGCAGCTTACATTATCCAGATTTCTCTGGAAACACCATATATTTT. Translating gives CASSLHYPDFSGNTIYF.

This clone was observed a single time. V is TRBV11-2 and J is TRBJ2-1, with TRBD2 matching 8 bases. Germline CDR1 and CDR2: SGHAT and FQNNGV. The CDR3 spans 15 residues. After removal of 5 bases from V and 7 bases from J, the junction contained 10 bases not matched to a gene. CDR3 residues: CASSTAGGLWNEQFF. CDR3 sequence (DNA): TGTGCCAGCAGCACCGCGGGGGGCCTATGGAATGAGCAGTTCTTC. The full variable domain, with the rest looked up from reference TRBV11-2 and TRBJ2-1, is EAGVAQSPRYKIIEKRQSVAFWCNPISGHATLYWYQQILGQGPKLLIQFQNNGVVDDSQLPKDRFSAERLKGVDSTLKIQPAKLEDSAVYLCASSTAGGLWNEQFFGPGTRLTVL.

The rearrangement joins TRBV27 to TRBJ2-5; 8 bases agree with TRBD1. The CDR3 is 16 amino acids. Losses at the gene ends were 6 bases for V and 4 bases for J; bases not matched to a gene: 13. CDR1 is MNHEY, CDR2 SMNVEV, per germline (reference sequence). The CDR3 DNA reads TGTGCCAGCAGCTCACGGGACAGGTTGTTTGTAGAGACCCAGTACTTC. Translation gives CASSSRDRLFVETQYF.

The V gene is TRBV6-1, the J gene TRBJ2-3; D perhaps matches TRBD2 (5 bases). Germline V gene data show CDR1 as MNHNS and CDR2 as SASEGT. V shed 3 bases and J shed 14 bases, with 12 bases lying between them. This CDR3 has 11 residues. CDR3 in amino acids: CASSDRPAGYF. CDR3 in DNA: TGTGCCAGCAGTGATCGGCCGGCGGGGTATTTT.

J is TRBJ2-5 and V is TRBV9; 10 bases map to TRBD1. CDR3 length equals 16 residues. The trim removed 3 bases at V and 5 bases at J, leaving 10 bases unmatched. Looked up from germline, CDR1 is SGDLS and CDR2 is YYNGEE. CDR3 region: CASSASGTGEEETQYF. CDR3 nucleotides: TGTGCCAGCAGCGCCTCCGGGACAGGGGAGGAGGAGACCCAGTACTTC.

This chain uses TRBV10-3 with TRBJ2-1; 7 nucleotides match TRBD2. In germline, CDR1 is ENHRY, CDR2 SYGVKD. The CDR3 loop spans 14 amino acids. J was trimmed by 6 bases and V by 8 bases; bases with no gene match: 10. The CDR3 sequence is CAIGGDSSPNEQFF. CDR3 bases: TGTGCCATCGGGGGGGACTCCTCCCCCAATGAGCAGTTCTTC.

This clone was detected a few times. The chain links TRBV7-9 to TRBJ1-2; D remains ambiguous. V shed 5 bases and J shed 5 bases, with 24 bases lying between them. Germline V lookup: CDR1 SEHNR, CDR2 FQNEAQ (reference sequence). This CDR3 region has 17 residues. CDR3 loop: CASSPPRVLWVQYGYTF. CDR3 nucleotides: TGTGCCAGCAGCCCCCCTAGAGTGCTCTGGGTTCAGTATGGCTACACCTTC.

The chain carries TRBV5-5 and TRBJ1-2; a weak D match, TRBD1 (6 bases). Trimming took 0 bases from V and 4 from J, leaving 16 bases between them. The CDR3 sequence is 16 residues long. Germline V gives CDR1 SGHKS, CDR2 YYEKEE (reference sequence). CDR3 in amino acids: CASSLDREGGFYGYTF. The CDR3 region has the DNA TGTGCCAGCAGCTTGGACAGGGAAGGGGGTTTCTATGGCTACACCTTC.

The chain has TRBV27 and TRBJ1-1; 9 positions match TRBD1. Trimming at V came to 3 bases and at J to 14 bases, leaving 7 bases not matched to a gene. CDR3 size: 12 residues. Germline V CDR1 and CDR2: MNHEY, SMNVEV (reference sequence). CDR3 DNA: TGTGCCAGCAGTTTGGTTGGGACAGGGCTGTTCTTT. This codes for CASSLVGTGLFF.

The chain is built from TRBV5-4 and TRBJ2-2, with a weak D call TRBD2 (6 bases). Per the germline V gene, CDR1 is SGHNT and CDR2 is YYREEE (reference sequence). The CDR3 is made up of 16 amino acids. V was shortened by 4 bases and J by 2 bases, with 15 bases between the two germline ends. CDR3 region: CASSPKQGLNTGELFF. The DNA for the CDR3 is TGTGCCAGCAGCCCCAAACAAGGACTAAACACCGGGGAGCTGTTTTTT.

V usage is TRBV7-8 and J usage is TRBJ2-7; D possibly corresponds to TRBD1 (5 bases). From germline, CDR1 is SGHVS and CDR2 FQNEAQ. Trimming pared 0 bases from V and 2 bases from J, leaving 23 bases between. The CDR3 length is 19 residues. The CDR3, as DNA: TGTGCCAGCAGCTTAGCCGTCTACCGCGGACACGACCCTCCCTACGAGCAGTACTTC. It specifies CASSLAVYRGHDPPYEQYF.

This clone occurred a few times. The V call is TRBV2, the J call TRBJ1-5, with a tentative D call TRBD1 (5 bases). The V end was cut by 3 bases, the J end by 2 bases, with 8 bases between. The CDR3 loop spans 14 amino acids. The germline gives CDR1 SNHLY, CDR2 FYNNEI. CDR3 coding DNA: TGTGCCAGCAGTGAGACAGACCGCAATCAGCCCCAGCATTTT. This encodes CASSETDRNQPQHF.

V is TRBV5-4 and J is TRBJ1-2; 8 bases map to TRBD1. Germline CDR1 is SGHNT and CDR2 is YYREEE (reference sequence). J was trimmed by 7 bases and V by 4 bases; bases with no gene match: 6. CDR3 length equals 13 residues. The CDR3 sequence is CASSQDRAGGYTF. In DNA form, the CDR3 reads TGTGCCAGCAGCCAGGACAGGGCGGGTGGCTACACCTTC.

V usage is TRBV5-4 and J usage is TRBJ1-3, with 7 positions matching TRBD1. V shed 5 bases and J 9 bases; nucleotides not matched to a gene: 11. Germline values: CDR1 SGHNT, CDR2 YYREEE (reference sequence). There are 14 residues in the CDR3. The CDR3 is CASRRDSEFGTIYF. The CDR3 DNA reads TGTGCCAGCAGGAGGGACAGTGAGTTCGGCACCATATATTTT.

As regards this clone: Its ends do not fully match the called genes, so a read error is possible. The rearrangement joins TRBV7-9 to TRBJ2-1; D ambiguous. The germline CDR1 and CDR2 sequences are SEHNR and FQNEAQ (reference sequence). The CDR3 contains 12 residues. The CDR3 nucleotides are TGTTCCAGCAGCGTCCCCGAGAATGAGCAGTTCTTC. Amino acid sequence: CSSSVPENEQFF.

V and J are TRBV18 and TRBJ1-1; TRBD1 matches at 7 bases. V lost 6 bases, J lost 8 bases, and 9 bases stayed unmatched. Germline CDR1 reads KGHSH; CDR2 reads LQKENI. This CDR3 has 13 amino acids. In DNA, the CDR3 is TGTGCCAGCTCCCTCGGTAGAGGGGGCGAAGCTTTCTTT. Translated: CASSLGRGGEAFF.

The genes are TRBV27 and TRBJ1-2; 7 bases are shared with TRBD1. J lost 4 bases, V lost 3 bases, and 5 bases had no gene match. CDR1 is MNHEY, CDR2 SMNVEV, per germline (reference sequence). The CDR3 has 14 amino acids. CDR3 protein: CASSFRSGGYGYTF. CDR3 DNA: TGTGCCAGCAGTTTTCGGTCAGGGGGCTATGGCTACACCTTC.

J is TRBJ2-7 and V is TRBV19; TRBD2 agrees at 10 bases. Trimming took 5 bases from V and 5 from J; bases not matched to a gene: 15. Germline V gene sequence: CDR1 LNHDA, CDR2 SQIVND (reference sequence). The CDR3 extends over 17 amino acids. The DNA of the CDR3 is TGTGCCAGTAGTGCCGGCTATAGCGGGGGGCTGCTTGACGAGCAGTACTTC. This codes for CASSAGYSGGLLDEQYF.

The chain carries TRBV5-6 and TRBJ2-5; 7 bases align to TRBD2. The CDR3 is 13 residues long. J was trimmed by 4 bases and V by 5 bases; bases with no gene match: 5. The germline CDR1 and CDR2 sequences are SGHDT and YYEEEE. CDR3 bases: TGTGCCAGCAGATGGGGGGGGTCAGAGACCCAGTACTTC. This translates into CASRWGGSETQYF.

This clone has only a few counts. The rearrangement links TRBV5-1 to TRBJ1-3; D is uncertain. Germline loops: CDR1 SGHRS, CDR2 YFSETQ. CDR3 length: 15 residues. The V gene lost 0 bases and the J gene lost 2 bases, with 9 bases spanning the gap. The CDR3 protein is CASSLAGGTGNTIYF. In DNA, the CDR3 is TGCGCCAGCAGCTTGGCAGGTGGTACTGGAAACACCATATATTTT.

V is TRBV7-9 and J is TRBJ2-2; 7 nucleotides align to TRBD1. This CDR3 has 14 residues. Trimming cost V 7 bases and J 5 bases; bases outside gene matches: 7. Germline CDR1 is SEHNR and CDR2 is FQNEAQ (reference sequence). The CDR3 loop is CASKERGRTGELFF. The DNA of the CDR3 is TGTGCCAGCAAGGAAAGGGGGCGGACCGGGGAGCTGTTTTTT.

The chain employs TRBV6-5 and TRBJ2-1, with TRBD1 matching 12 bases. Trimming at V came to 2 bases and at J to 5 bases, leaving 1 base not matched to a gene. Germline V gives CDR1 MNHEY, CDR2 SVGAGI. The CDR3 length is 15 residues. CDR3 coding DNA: TGTGCCAGCAGTTACGGGACAGGGGGCAACAATGAGCAGTTCTTC. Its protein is CASSYGTGGNNEQFF.

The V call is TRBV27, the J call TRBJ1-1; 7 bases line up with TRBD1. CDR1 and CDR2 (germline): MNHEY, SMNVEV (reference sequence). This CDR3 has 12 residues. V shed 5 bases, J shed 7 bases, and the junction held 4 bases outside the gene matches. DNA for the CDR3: TGTGCCAGCAGTCTCCGACAGGGTGAAGCTTTCTTT. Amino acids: CASSLRQGEAFF.

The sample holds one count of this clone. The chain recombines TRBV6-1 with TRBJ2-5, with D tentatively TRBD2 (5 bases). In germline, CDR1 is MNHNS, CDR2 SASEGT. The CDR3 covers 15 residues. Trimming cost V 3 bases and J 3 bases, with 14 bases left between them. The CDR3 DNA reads TGTGCCAGCAGTGACCCTCTTCGGGGTAAAGAGACCCAGTACTTC. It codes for CASSDPLRGKETQYF.